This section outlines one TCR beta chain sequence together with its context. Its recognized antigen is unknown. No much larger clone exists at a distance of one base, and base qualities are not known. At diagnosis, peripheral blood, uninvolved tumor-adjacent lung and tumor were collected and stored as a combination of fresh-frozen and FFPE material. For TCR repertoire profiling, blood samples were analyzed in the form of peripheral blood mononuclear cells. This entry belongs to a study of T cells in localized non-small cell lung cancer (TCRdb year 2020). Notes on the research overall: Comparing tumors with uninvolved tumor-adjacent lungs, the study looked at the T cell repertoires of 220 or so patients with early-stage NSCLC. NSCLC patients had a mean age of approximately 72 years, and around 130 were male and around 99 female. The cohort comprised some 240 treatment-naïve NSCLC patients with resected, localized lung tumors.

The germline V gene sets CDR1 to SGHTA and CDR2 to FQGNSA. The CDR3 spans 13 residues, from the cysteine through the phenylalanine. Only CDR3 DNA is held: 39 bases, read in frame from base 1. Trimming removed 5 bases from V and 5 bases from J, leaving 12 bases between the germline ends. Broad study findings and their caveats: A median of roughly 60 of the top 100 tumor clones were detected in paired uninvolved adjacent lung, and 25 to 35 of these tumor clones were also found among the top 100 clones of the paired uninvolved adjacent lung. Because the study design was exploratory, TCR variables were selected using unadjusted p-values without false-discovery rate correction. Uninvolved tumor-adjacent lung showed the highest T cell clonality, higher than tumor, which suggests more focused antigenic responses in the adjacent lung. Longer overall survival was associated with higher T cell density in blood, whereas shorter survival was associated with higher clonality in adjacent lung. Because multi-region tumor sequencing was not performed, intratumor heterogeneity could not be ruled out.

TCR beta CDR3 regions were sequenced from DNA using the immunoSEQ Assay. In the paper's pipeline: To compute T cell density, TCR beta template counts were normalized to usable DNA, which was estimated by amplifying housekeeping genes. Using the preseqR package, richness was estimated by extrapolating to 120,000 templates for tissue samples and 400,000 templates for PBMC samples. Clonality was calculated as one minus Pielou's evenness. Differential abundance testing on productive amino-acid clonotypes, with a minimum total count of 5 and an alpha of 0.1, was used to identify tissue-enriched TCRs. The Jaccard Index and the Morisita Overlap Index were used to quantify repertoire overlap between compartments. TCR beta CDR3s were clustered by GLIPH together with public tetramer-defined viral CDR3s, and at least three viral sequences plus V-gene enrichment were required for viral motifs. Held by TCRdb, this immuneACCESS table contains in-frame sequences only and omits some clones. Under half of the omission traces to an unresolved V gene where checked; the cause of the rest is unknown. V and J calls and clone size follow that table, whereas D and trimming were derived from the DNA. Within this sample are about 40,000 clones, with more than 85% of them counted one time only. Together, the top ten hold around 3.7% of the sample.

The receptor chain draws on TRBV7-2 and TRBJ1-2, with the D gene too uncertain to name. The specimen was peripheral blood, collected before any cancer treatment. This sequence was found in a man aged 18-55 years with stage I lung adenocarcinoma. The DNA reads TGTGCCAGCAGCGACGCCGGGGTATATGGCTACACCTTC. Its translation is CASSDAGVYGYTF. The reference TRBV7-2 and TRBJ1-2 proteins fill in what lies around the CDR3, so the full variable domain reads GAGVSQSPSNKVTEKGKDVELRCDPISGHTALYWYRQSLGQGLEFLIYFQGNSAPDKSGLPSDRFSAERTGGSVSTLTIQRTQQEDSAVYLCASSDAGVYGYTFGSGTRLTVV.